Sequencing of this TCR beta chain was carried out in a study of regulatory T cells in long-lasting Graves disease. The overall study: Over 5 years of antithyroid drugs with positive TSH receptor antibodies was taken to mean persistent Graves' disease.

Relying on iRepertoire HTBI primers and Arm-PCR of CDR3 regions, the team built TCR beta libraries. TCRdb re-analysed the multiplex PCR reads in MiXCR, keeping a single row per CDR3 protein. Altogether hundreds of thousands of distinct CDR3 sequences are present, roughly a fifth being singletons, with the ten largest covering less than 35%. Noted time point: persistent/refractory GD, antithyroid drugs over 5 years with positive TRAb. Preparation of the TCR library used RNA extracted from PBMCs. Germline V gives CDR1 SNHLY, CDR2 FYNNEI. The CDR3 extends over 16 amino acids. This chain uses TRBV2 with TRBJ2-5; maybe TRBD2 (5 bases). The end of the DNA fits TRBJ2-7 better, so the J call may be wrong. The source is a female donor with Graves disease. Sample: peripheral blood mononuclear cells (PBMCs), taken when the disease was refractory, from a patient treated with antithyroid drugs. CDR3 loop: CASSEGVRGFRYEQYF. In nucleotides, the CDR3 is TGTGCCAGCAGTGAAGGTGTTCGGGGATTCCGTTACGAGCAGTACTTC.